This T cell receptor (beta chain) was identified during a study of shared clonotypes between healthy human individuals. Produced via immunoSEQ multiplex PCR; TCRdb's table is partial and in-frame only. The sample carries 1.6 million or so clones, roughly 96% recorded once. Germline CDR1 GTSNPN, CDR2 SVGIG (reference sequence). Trimming at V came to 4 bases and at J to 6 bases, leaving 13 bases not matched to a gene. The CDR3 is 16 amino acids. The sequenced sample consisted of naive CD4+ T cells sorted from blood. The subset was: CD45RA+ positively selected. This chain connects TRBV30 to TRBJ2-1, with 9 bases lining up with TRBD1. The origin of this receptor is a man aged 25 to 45 in good health. The CDR3: CAWTRLRDRVVNEQFF. The CDR3 nucleotides read TGTGCCTGGACCCGCCTCAGGGACAGGGTAGTCAATGAGCAGTTCTTC.